The rows below give T cell receptor beta chains drawn from one sample of a study of CD4 T cell repertoires in COVID-19. The data were produced by immunoSEQ multiplex PCR, yet TCRdb's version contains in-frame clones alone and is incomplete. In the table there are about 22,000 clones, around 86% of which are singletons. This specimen consisted of central memory CD4+ T cells from blood, obtained before the COVID-19 pandemic. These receptors came from a human donor who had COVID-19. Each CDR3 is given with its conserved first and last residue. Each record gives: clone size, D gene, J gene, V gene, CDR3 protein, CDR3 DNA. The D gene is left open where the match is weak. Clone size is shown for a subset of rows, as once, few, many or a class of expanded clone.

size: .
D: .
J: TRBJ2-7
V: TRBV11-2
CDR3: CASSFNYEQYF
DNA: TGTGCCAGCAGCTTTAACTACGAGCAGTACTTC

size: .
D: TRBD1
J: TRBJ1-1
V: TRBV11-1
CDR3: CASAGQGPEAFF
DNA: TGTGCCAGCGCCGGACAGGGCCCTGAAGCTTTCTTT

size: .
D: .
J: TRBJ2-7
V: TRBV19
CDR3: CASSRADSGISYEQYF
DNA: TGTGCCAGTAGTAGGGCAGATAGCGGAATTTCCTACGAGCAGTACTTC

size: few
D: TRBD1
J: TRBJ2-3
V: TRBV19
CDR3: CASTSGTESTDTQYF
DNA: TGTGCCAGTACCTCAGGGACAGAAAGCACAGATACGCAGTATTTT

size: .
D: .
J: TRBJ1-5
V: TRBV28
CDR3: CASDPPGVGQPQHF
DNA: TGTGCCAGCGATCCCCCTGGAGTGGGTCAGCCCCAGCATTTT

size: .
D: .
J: TRBJ1-2
V: TRBV5-4
CDR3: CASSPGGWESGYTF
DNA: TGTGCCAGCAGCCCTGGCGGATGGGAGTCTGGCTACACCTTC

size: .
D: .
J: TRBJ2-2
V: TRBV7-3
CDR3: CASSFPGSANTGELFF
DNA: TGTGCCAGCAGCTTCCCCGGGTCCGCGAACACCGGGGAGCTGTTTTTT

size: .
D: TRBD2
J: TRBJ2-7
V: TRBV19
CDR3: CASSTRYSGSNGEQYF
DNA: TGTGCCAGTAGTACTAGATATAGCGGGAGTAACGGCGAGCAGTACTTC

size: .
D: .
J: TRBJ1-6
V: TRBV14
CDR3: CASSQGQVNNSPLHF
DNA: TGTGCCAGCAGCCAAGGCCAGGTGAATAATTCACCCCTCCACTTT

size: .
D: TRBD1
J: TRBJ1-5
V: TRBV19
CDR3: CASSTAGGQGSQPQHF
DNA: TGTGCCAGTAGTACGGCCGGGGGACAGGGGAGTCAGCCCCAGCATTTT

size: .
D: TRBD2
J: TRBJ2-1
V: TRBV5-4
CDR3: CASSARTSGGEQFF
DNA: TGTGCCAGCAGCGCTCGGACTAGCGGGGGCGAGCAGTTCTTC

size: .
D: .
J: TRBJ1-5
V: TRBV19
CDR3: CASSIAGMVQPQHF
DNA: TGTGCCAGTAGTATAGCCGGGATGGTTCAGCCCCAGCATTTT

size: .
D: .
J: TRBJ2-5
V: TRBV30
CDR3: CAWDSGLGTQYF
DNA: TGTGCCTGGGACAGCGGGTTGGGGACCCAGTACTTC

size: .
D: .
J: TRBJ1-2
V: TRBV11-2
CDR3: CASSLGRFGPGGYTF
DNA: TGTGCCAGCAGCTTAGGCAGGTTCGGGCCGGGAGGCTACACCTTC

size: once
D: .
J: TRBJ2-6
V: TRBV28
CDR3: CASSMEAGANVLTF
DNA: TGTGCCAGCAGTATGGAGGCTGGGGCCAACGTCCTGACTTTC

size: few
D: TRBD1
J: TRBJ1-2
V: TRBV7-8
CDR3: CASSLMGQGIYGYTF
DNA: TGTGCCAGCAGCTTAATGGGACAGGGAATATATGGCTACACCTTC